The sample holds one count of the clone carrying this T cell receptor (beta chain). The antigen remains unidentified. Measured with immunoSEQ multiplex PCR; TCRdb has only the in-frame clones, and not every one. The table includes 6,000 to 8,000 clones, around four fifths detected once. The starting material, graft tissue, was processed to release intraepithelial and lamina propria lymphocytes. These data are taken from a study of graft-versus-host responses after intestinal transplantation. The CDR3 spans 14 residues. Germline-derived CDR1 and CDR2 are SGHTA and FQGTGA. V was shortened by 8 bases and J by 3 bases, with 14 bases between the two germline ends. Study-wide findings and caveats: Analysis identified GvH clones in recipient marrow, with some appearing first in ileum or blood.

This TCR was recovered from a human patient who received an intestinal transplant, so some T cells may come from the graft donor. Here the sequenced sample was ileum tissue, taken 120 to 130 days after transplant. This chain links TRBV7-3 with TRBJ2-4; D is unclear. This chain's CDR3 is CASSNPGLKNIQYF. CDR3 sequence (DNA): TGTGCCAGCTCAAATCCGGGTCTCAAAAACATTCAGTACTTC.